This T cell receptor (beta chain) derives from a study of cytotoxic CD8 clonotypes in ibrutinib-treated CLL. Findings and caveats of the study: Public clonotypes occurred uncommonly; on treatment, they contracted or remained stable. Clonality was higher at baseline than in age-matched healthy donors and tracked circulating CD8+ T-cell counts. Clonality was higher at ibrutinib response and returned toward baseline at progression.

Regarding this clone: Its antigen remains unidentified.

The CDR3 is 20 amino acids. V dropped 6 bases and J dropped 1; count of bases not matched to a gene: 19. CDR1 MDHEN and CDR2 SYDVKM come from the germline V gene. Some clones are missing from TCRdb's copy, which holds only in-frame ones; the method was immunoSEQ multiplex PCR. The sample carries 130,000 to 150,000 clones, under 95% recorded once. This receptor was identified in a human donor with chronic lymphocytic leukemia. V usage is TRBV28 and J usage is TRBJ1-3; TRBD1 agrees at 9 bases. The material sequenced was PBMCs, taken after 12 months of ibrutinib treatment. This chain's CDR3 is CASSSSRTGVHHRSGNTIYF. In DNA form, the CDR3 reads TGTGCCAGCAGCAGTTCTCGGACAGGGGTACACCACCGATCTGGAAACACCATATATTTT.